What follows are 17 T cell receptor beta chains derived from one specimen sequenced in a study of blood T cell repertoires in COVID-19. The assay was immunoSEQ multiplex PCR, and TCRdb's table has in-frame clones only and misses some. This sample yields about 220,000 clones, of which around 80% are seen a single time; approximately 7.2% belongs to the top ten. Material: peripheral blood. Receptors were obtained from a woman in her 70s with acute or convalescent COVID-19.

There are many counts of this clone. J is TRBJ2-7 and V is TRBV7-2; D is perhaps TRBD1 (6 bases). Germline CDR1 reads SGHTA; CDR2 reads FQGNSA. CDR3 length equals 14 residues. V was pared by 3 bases and J by 2 bases, with 11 bases between. CDR3 in amino acids: CASSFAQGPYEQYF. CDR3 nucleotide sequence: TGTGCCAGCAGCTTCGCACAGGGCCCCTACGAGCAGTACTTC. The full variable domain, rest sourced from reference TRBV7-2 and TRBJ2-7, is GAGVSQSPSNKVTEKGKDVELRCDPISGHTALYWYRQSLGQGLEFLIYFQGNSAPDKSGLPSDRFSAERTGGSVSTLTIQRTQQEDSAVYLCASSFAQGPYEQYFGPGTRLTVT.

The chain recombines TRBV7-8 with TRBJ1-1; 12 bases are shared with TRBD1. CDR1 and CDR2 (germline): SGHVS, FQNEAQ. The CDR3 runs 13 residues. V lost 10 bases to trimming and J lost 7 bases; unmatched junction nucleotides: 7. CDR3 residues: CAISGQGAGEAFF. The DNA for the CDR3 is TGTGCCATCTCGGGACAGGGGGCGGGTGAAGCTTTCTTT.

This clone was counted a single time. The rearrangement uses TRBV7-6 and TRBJ2-1; TRBD2 aligns across 10 bases. From germline, CDR1 is SGHVS and CDR2 FNYEAQ. The CDR3 is made up of 17 amino acids. V was pared by 5 bases and J by 0 bases, with 7 bases of the junction left unmatched. The CDR3, as DNA: TGTGCCAGCAGCGCTCTAGCGGGGGTTAACTCCTACAATGAGCAGTTCTTC. This encodes CASSALAGVNSYNEQFF.

The chain combines TRBV7-2 with TRBJ2-1; 13 nucleotides match TRBD2. The length of the CDR3 is 17 residues. Germline V lookup: CDR1 SGHTA, CDR2 FQGNSA. Trimming took 1 base from V and 2 from J; bases not matched to a gene: 2. The CDR3 bases are TGTGCCAGCAGCTTAGTGGGGACTAGCGGGGCCTACAATGAGCAGTTCTTC. Protein sequence: CASSLVGTSGAYNEQFF.

The chain is built from TRBV11-2 and TRBJ2-1; TRBD2 matches 10 bases. J lost 4 bases, V lost 5 bases, and 8 bases had no gene match. This CDR3 contains 16 residues. Germline V gene lookup returns CDR1 SGHAT and CDR2 FQNNGV. Written as DNA, the CDR3 is TGTGCCAGCAGCCTGGTAGCGGGGGGAGGGTACAATGAGCAGTTCTTC. Translating gives CASSLVAGGGYNEQFF.

The gene calls are TRBV5-4 and TRBJ1-5; no definite D call. The V and J ends lost 0 bases and 7 bases respectively, with 8 bases between them. The CDR3 totals 13 residues. Germline V gene lookup returns CDR1 SGHNT and CDR2 YYREEE (reference sequence). This CDR3 is CASSLGQAQPQHF. CDR3 in DNA: TGTGCCAGCAGCTTGGGGCAGGCCCAGCCCCAGCATTTT.

In this sample, this clone turned up once. The rearrangement links TRBV6-6 to TRBJ2-7; maybe TRBD2 (5 bases). The CDR3 sequence is 15 residues long. CDR1 and CDR2 from the germline V gene are MNHNY and SVGAGI (reference sequence). V lost 4 bases and J 0 bases, leaving 13 bases between the germline ends. The CDR3 DNA follows: TGTGCCAGCAGTTTCGCGGGTTTTAGCTCCTACGAGCAGTACTTC. It is translated as CASSFAGFSSYEQYF.

V gene TRBV11-3 combines with J gene TRBJ1-6; a possible D gene is TRBD1 (6 bases). The CDR3 consists of 14 residues. Germline CDR1 SGHNT, CDR2 YENEEA. The germline V and J ends were trimmed by 5 bases and 8 bases, with 13 bases remaining between them. Here the CDR3 reads CASSKDSLHSPLHF. CDR3 nucleotide sequence: TGTGCCAGCAGCAAGGACAGCCTACATTCACCCCTCCACTTT.

The chain's CDR3 is CASSLQQGAPYEQYV. The CDR3 bases are TGTGCCAGCAGCTTACAACAGGGGGCTCCCTACGAGCAGTACGTC. The chain employs TRBV11-2 and TRBJ2-7; TRBD1 matches 9 bases. Germline V lookup: CDR1 SGHAT, CDR2 FQNNGV. J gave up 2 bases and V 2 bases, and 4 bases lay outside the gene matches. The CDR3 is 15 amino acids.

The chain is built from TRBV12-3 or TRBV12-4 and TRBJ1-3; TRBD1 matches at 7 bases. The CDR3 totals 13 residues. V shed 5 bases, J shed 4 bases, and the junction held 2 bases outside the gene matches. The DNA for the CDR3 is TGTGCCAGCAGTATGACAGGGGGAAACACCATATATTTT. This encodes CASSMTGGNTIYF.

V and J are TRBV19 and TRBJ2-3; 7 nucleotides line up with TRBD2. Germline V gives CDR1 LNHDA, CDR2 SQIVND (reference sequence). This CDR3 has 17 residues. V trimming: 5 bases; J trimming: 2 bases; junction bases outside the gene matches: 13. DNA for the CDR3: TGTGCCAGTAGTCCCACCCGGGGAGGGGCGAACACAGATACGCAGTATTTT. Protein product: CASSPTRGGANTDTQYF. The whole variable domain, filled in from reference TRBV19 and TRBJ2-3, reads DGGITQSPKYLFRKEGQNVTLSCEQNLNHDAMYWYRQDPGQGLRLIYYSQIVNDFQKGDIAEGYSVSREKKESFPLTVTSAQKNPTAFYLCASSPTRGGANTDTQYFGPGTRLTVL.

This clone has a handful of counts. The rearrangement joins TRBV3-1 (or the pseudogene TRBV3-2) to TRBJ2-5; D might be TRBD1 (6 bases). From germline, CDR1 is LGHDT and CDR2 YNNKEL (reference sequence). Trimming removed 6 bases from V and 2 bases from J, with 10 bases in between. The CDR3 consists of 13 residues. The CDR3 DNA reads as TGTGCCAGCAGTCACGGACAGCAAGAGACCCAGTACTTC. Protein: CASSHGQQETQYF.

The chain couples TRBV6-6 to TRBJ1-1, with no clear D. In germline, CDR1 is MNHNY, CDR2 SVGAGI (reference sequence). The CDR3 covers 12 residues. Trimming removed 0 bases at V and 10 bases at J, with 9 bases between. The CDR3: CASSYSRERAFF. The CDR3 coding sequence is TGTGCCAGCAGTTACTCGCGGGAGAGAGCTTTCTTT.

The chain links TRBV11-2 to TRBJ1-2; D may be TRBD1 (6 bases). The CDR3 spans 14 residues. Between the trimmed V and J ends, which lost 5 bases and 8 bases, there was a span of 18 bases. The V gene's germline CDR1 is SGHAT and CDR2 FQNNGV. The CDR3 is CASSGPGQGGGYTF. For the CDR3, the DNA is TGTGCCAGCAGCGGCCCAGGGCAAGGGGGAGGCTACACCTTC. The full variable domain, rest sourced from reference TRBV11-2 and TRBJ1-2, is EAGVAQSPRYKIIEKRQSVAFWCNPISGHATLYWYQQILGQGPKLLIQFQNNGVVDDSQLPKDRFSAERLKGVDSTLKIQPAKLEDSAVYLCASSGPGQGGGYTFGSGTRLTVV.

DNA of the CDR3: TGTGCCAGCAGCCCGGCCTCGACAGGATCGAACACCGGGGAGCTGTTTTTT. Its translation: CASSPASTGSNTGELFF. This chain uses TRBV3-1 (or the pseudogene TRBV3-2) with TRBJ2-2, with a weak D call TRBD1 (6 bases). CDR1 is LGHDT and CDR2 is YNNKEL in the germline V gene (reference sequence). Trimming took 4 bases from V and 0 from J, leaving 15 bases between them. This CDR3 is 17 amino acids long.

V and J are TRBV7-2 and TRBJ2-4; 7 nucleotides agree with TRBD2. In germline, CDR1 is SGHTA, CDR2 FQGNSA. The CDR3 covers 18 residues. J lost 6 bases, V lost 4 bases, and 18 bases had no gene match. Here the CDR3 reads CASSSRAGAVTMGNIQYF. CDR3 DNA sequence: TGTGCCAGCAGCTCCCGGGCGGGAGCGGTGACTATGGGAAACATTCAGTACTTC.

The table lists this clone with a few counts. V is TRBV27 and J is TRBJ2-2; 8 bases fit TRBD2. This CDR3 has 15 amino acids. CDR1 is MNHEY, CDR2 SMNVEV, per germline (reference sequence). The ends lost 6 bases at V and 1 base at J; junction bases unmatched: 4. The CDR3 coding sequence is TGTGCCAGCAGGTCTAGCGGGTTGAACACCGGGGAGCTGTTTTTT. Protein sequence: CASRSSGLNTGELFF.